One and the same sample provided the 16 T cell receptor beta chains below, sequenced in a study of regulatory T cells in long-lasting Graves disease. The authors built TCR beta libraries using iRepertoire HTBI primers and Arm-PCR of CDR3 regions. TCRdb analysed the multiplex PCR reads with MiXCR anew, one entry per CDR3 protein. The top ten hold 20% of the sample, which has fewer than 450,000 distinct CDR3 sequences, 20% seen once. Time point: persistent/refractory GD, antithyroid drugs over 5 years with positive TRAb. TCR sequences were obtained from RNA taken from PBMCs. The specimen was peripheral blood mononuclear cells (PBMCs), collected when the disease was refractory, from a patient treated with antithyroid drugs. These receptors all stem from a female donor with Graves disease.

This clonotype was picked up many times. The rearrangement uses TRBV28 and TRBJ1-2, with 10 nucleotides matching TRBD1. The V segment lost 6 bases and the J segment 4 bases; nucleotides outside the gene matches: 8. The CDR3 runs to 15 residues. The germline CDR1 and CDR2 sequences are MDHEN and SYDVKM. CDR3 sequence: CASSKDRGLIYGYTF. The CDR3 region has the DNA TGTGCCAGCAGCAAAGACAGGGGGCTCATCTATGGCTACACCTTC.

A note on this clonotype: A much more abundant neighbour one base away suggests this may be a read error. Since the CDR3 does not end with the conserved phenylalanine or tryptophan, this likely comes from a read error. This chain uses TRBV10-3 with TRBJ2-7, with D tentatively TRBD1 (6 bases). Trimming stripped 7 bases from V and 3 bases from J, with 16 bases between. The germline CDR1 and CDR2 sequences are ENHRY and SYGVKD. The CDR3 is made up of 14 amino acids. CDR3 DNA sequence: TGTGCCATCAACGGCGCAGGGGCCAACTACGAGCAGTACCTC. It codes for CAINGAGANYEQYL.

This clonotype came up a few times. The gene calls are TRBV20-1 and TRBJ1-4; a weak D match, TRBD1 (6 bases). V lost 0 bases to trimming and J lost 1 base, with 9 bases between them. In germline, CDR1 is DFQATT, CDR2 SNEGSKA (reference sequence). The CDR3 consists of 15 residues. CDR3 loop: CSARDEDRTNEKLFF. The CDR3 nucleotides read TGCAGTGCTAGAGATGAGGACAGAACTAATGAAAAACTGTTTTTT.

The chain links TRBV11-2 to TRBJ2-1; D is undetermined. The ends were cut back, 1 base at V and 7 bases at J, with 5 bases in the middle. The germline CDR1 and CDR2 sequences are SGHAT and FQNNGV. CDR3 length: 12 amino acids. CDR3 sequence: CASSLVENEQFF. DNA for the CDR3: TGTGCCAGCAGCTTAGTTGAAAATGAGCAGTTCTTC.

The CDR3 here is CASSRGQSYGYTF. CDR3 in DNA: TGTGCCAGCAGCCGAGGACAATCTTATGGCTACACCTTC. The chain is built from TRBV14 and TRBJ1-2; D is perhaps TRBD1 (5 bases). Germline values: CDR1 SGHDN, CDR2 FVKESK. V was cut by 4 bases and J by 5 bases, with 11 bases left in between. CDR3 length equals 13 residues. Variable domain in full (rest from reference TRBV14 and TRBJ1-2): EAGVTQFPSHSVIEKGQTVTLRCDPISGHDNLYWYRRVMGKEIKFLLHFVKESKQDESGMPNNRFLAERTGGTYSTLKVQPAELEDSGVYFCASSRGQSYGYTFGSGTRLTVV.

This clonotype has only a few counts. The chain couples TRBV3-1 to TRBJ1-4; the match to TRBD1 covers 7 bases. This CDR3 contains 16 residues. Germline-derived CDR1 and CDR2 are LGHDT and YNNKEL (reference sequence). V lost 2 bases to trimming and J lost 3 bases; unmatched junction nucleotides: 6. The CDR3 reads CASSQLSTGSNEKLFF. The CDR3, as DNA: TGTGCCAGCAGCCAACTATCGACAGGGTCTAATGAAAAACTGTTTTTT.

There are a few counts of this clonotype. The chain has TRBV29-1 and TRBJ1-2, with D hard to call. With 3 bases removed from V and 1 base from J, the gap between germline ends came to 6 bases. Germline V gives CDR1 SQVTM, CDR2 ANQGSEA. This CDR3 has 12 residues. In nucleotides, the CDR3 is TGCAGCGTTGACAGTCTTAACTATGGCTACACCTTC. Encoded protein: CSVDSLNYGYTF.

The sample holds many counts of this clonotype. The chain couples TRBV5-6 to TRBJ1-5; unclear D gene. V lost 0 bases to trimming and J lost 3 bases, with 7 bases between them. The length of the CDR3 is 14 residues. Germline V gene lookup returns CDR1 SGHDT and CDR2 YYEEEE. The CDR3 here is CASSLGQYNQPQHF. Here the CDR3 DNA reads TGTGCCAGCAGCTTGGGGCAGTACAATCAGCCCCAGCATTTT.

In this sample, this clonotype turned up a few times. V gene TRBV27 combines with J gene TRBJ1-1; possible D gene TRBD1, 6 bases. This CDR3 has 15 amino acids. Trimming shortened V by 4 bases and J by 7 bases, and 19 bases separated the two germline ends. In germline, CDR1 is MNHEY, CDR2 SMNVEV (reference sequence). The CDR3 DNA is TGTGCCAGCAGTTCTACTGCGACAGGCATCCATGAAGCTTTCTTT. Amino acids: CASSSTATGIHEAFF.

This clonotype showed up many times. This chain joins TRBV2 and TRBJ2-5, with a possible D match to TRBD2 (6 bases). There are 16 residues in the CDR3. Germline lookup yields CDR1 SNHLY and CDR2 FYNNEI. Trimming left V 8 bases short and J 2 bases short, with 21 bases between. CDR3 sequence reads: CASVGLALRGQETQYF. The CDR3 DNA is TGTGCCAGCGTGGGTCTAGCGCTAAGGGGTCAAGAGACCCAGTACTTC.

A few counts support this clonotype. The chain has TRBV6-1 and TRBJ2-7; the D gene is possibly TRBD1 (5 bases). The CDR3 extends over 14 amino acids. V lost 5 bases, J lost 5 bases, and 16 bases lay in between. The V gene's germline CDR1 is MNHNS and CDR2 SASEGT. The CDR3 sequence is CASSPYQGRNEQYF. The CDR3 region has the DNA TGTGCCAGCAGTCCTTATCAGGGTCGGAACGAGCAGTACTTC.

There are many counts of this clonotype. This sequence joins TRBV20-1 and TRBJ2-7; TRBD2 agrees at 10 bases. Germline-derived CDR1 and CDR2 are DFQATT and SNEGSKA (reference sequence). This CDR3 is 15 amino acids long. V lost 0 bases to trimming and J lost 1 base; unmatched junction nucleotides: 3. This CDR3 reads CSARESGLASYEQYF. CDR3 DNA: TGCAGTGCTAGAGAATCGGGACTAGCGTCCTACGAGCAGTACTTC.

A few counts support this clonotype. The genes are TRBV29-1 and TRBJ2-6; 10 bases agree with TRBD2. Germline CDR1 reads SQVTM; CDR2 reads ANQGSEA. Trimming cost V 4 bases and J 1 base; bases outside gene matches: 7. This CDR3 contains 17 residues. The CDR3 loop reads CSVVAGGGWSGANVLTF. CDR3 in DNA: TGCAGCGTTGTAGCGGGGGGAGGTTGGTCTGGGGCCAACGTCCTGACTTTC.

The chain employs TRBV5-1 and TRBJ2-7; 9 bases line up with TRBD1. Germline values: CDR1 SGHRS, CDR2 YFSETQ. The CDR3 is 15 residues long. After removal of 4 bases from V and 1 base from J, the junction contained 6 bases not matched to a gene. The CDR3 is CASSNRDRVSYEQYF. The CDR3 region has the DNA TGCGCCAGCAGCAACCGGGACAGGGTTTCCTACGAGCAGTACTTC.

This clonotype was picked up many times. J is TRBJ1-1 and V is TRBV12-3 or TRBV12-4, with 7 nucleotides matching TRBD1. The ends lost 2 bases at V and 5 bases at J; junction bases unmatched: 8. The CDR3 runs 15 residues. This CDR3 reads CASSLSGGGATEAFF. The CDR3 region has the DNA TGTGCCAGCAGTTTATCGGGAGGGGGCGCGACTGAAGCTTTCTTT.

This clonotype was seen more than once but under ten times. The genes are TRBV20-1 and TRBJ2-4; no reliable D call. Per the germline V gene, CDR1 is DFQATT and CDR2 is SNEGSKA (reference sequence). The CDR3 is 11 residues long. The V end was cut by 4 bases, the J end by 7 bases, with 8 bases between. The CDR3 DNA sequence: TGCAGTGCTAAGGTCCAGAACATTCAGTACTTC. Translating it yields CSAKVQNIQYF.